Each of the 22 T cell receptor beta chains below was sequenced from the same sample in a study of T-cell memory formation after mild COVID-19 (dated by TCRdb to about 2021). Libraries were constructed by 5' RACE. The sequencing machine was an Illumina NovaSeq 6000. TCRdb handled the public reads itself, with Q25 trimming in fastp and clone calling in MiXCR, and kept productive beta chains. Rows with a matching CDR3 protein are joined into one entry that keeps the most common DNA and genes. The sample records about 39,000 distinct CDR3 sequences, about 6.7% of which are singletons. The ten largest clones capture roughly 0.85% of the sample. The sample taken for sequencing was PBMCs or a T cell subset sorted from them (not recorded which). The source is an adult who had mild COVID-19 (a few samples of this study predate the infection). The sample titles of this study are shuffled in the database, so cell type and time point are left out.

This chain links TRBV7-2 with TRBJ2-5; 9 nucleotides match TRBD2. V lost 4 bases to trimming and J lost 5 bases; unmatched junction nucleotides: 5. Germline V gives CDR1 SGHTA, CDR2 FQGNSA. The CDR3 contains 14 residues. CDR3 residues: CASSSAGGAETQYF. CDR3 DNA: TGTGCCAGCAGCTCAGCGGGAGGTGCGGAGACCCAGTACTTC.

This clonotype was found many times. The V and J genes are TRBV30 and TRBJ2-7; TRBD1 might be the D (6 bases). Looked up from germline, CDR1 is GTSNPN and CDR2 is SVGIG (reference sequence). The CDR3 is 14 amino acids. Trimming left V 5 bases short and J 3 bases short, with 17 bases between. In DNA form, the CDR3 reads TGTGCCTGGCAACCTGGGAGACAGGACTACGAGCAGTACTTC. Translation: CAWQPGRQDYEQYF.

This clonotype was detected many times. The CDR3 coding sequence is TGTGCCAGCAGCCCAACGTACAACCCCGCGCGAGAGACCCAGTACTTC. It translates to CASSPTYNPARETQYF. The J gene is TRBJ2-5, the V gene TRBV11-2; D is uncertain. CDR3 length: 16 residues. Germline CDR1 and CDR2: SGHAT and FQNNGV. The germline V and J ends were trimmed by 5 bases and 4 bases, with 20 bases remaining between them.

J is TRBJ1-2 and V is TRBV6-5; TRBD1 matches at 7 bases. Germline CDR1 reads MNHEY; CDR2 reads SVGAGI. The V gene end was trimmed by 4 bases and the J gene end by 8 bases; junction bases not matched to a gene: 10. There are 14 residues in the CDR3. The chain's CDR3 is CASSSRRQGLGYTF. CDR3 in DNA: TGTGCCAGCAGTTCCAGGAGACAGGGTCTAGGCTACACCTTC.

At least ten counts were recorded for this clonotype. The rearrangement uses TRBV7-2 and TRBJ2-3; a possible D gene is TRBD2 (6 bases). The CDR3 sequence is 15 residues long. Germline assignment: CDR1 SGHTA and CDR2 FQGNSA. V lost 3 bases, J lost 4 bases, and 14 bases lay in between. The CDR3 region is CASSFLAGSADTQYF. The CDR3, as DNA: TGTGCCAGCAGCTTTCTGGCGGGGAGCGCAGATACGCAGTATTTT.

This clonotype was picked up a small number of times. J is TRBJ2-3 and V is TRBV20-1; D call uncertain. V was pared by 2 bases and J by 7 bases, with 19 bases between. CDR3 length equals 15 residues. Germline values: CDR1 DFQATT, CDR2 SNEGSKA (reference sequence). Here the CDR3 DNA reads TGCAGTGCTAGATCGCTCTTTGGTGGGCCGTATACGCAGTATTTT. This gives the protein CSARSLFGGPYTQYF.

This clonotype came up a few times. The genes are TRBV19 and TRBJ2-3, with 8 positions matching TRBD2. Trimming took 7 bases from V and 2 from J; bases not matched to a gene: 5. The CDR3 has 14 residues. Germline V gene data show CDR1 as LNHDA and CDR2 as SQIVND (reference sequence). CDR3 sequence: CASMRGGTTDTQYF. The CDR3 DNA sequence: TGTGCCAGTATGCGCGGGGGGACCACAGATACGCAGTATTTT.

Ten or more counts support this clonotype. The chain recombines TRBV7-2 with TRBJ1-6; maybe TRBD1 (6 bases). The CDR3 has 15 amino acids. Looked up from germline, CDR1 is SGHTA and CDR2 is FQGNSA. V gave up 8 bases and J gave up 5 bases, with 16 bases separating them. DNA of the CDR3: TGTGCCAGCCGTCGGACAGTCTCTAATAATTCACCCCTCCACTTT. This sequence encodes CASRRTVSNNSPLHF.

This clonotype occurred a few times. The junction shows a germline mismatch at one end, possibly a read error. CDR3 amino acids: CASSLLQAGHPPNEQFF. CDR3 DNA: TGTGCTAGCAGCTTACTCCAGGCGGGGCACCCCCCCAATGAGCAGTTCTTC. The chain uses TRBV7-7 and TRBJ2-1; D possibly corresponds to TRBD2 (6 bases). CDR3 length: 17 residues. The germline V gene encodes CDR1 SSHAT and CDR2 FNYEAQ (reference sequence).

This chain connects TRBV29-1 to TRBJ2-5; 9 bases match TRBD1. The germline V gene encodes CDR1 SQVTM and CDR2 ANQGSEA. The CDR3 loop spans 13 amino acids. Trimming cost V 7 bases and J 5 bases; bases outside gene matches: 8. This CDR3 reads CSGRDRVWETQYF. The CDR3 DNA is TGCAGCGGCCGGGACAGGGTTTGGGAGACCCAGTACTTC.

This clonotype was recorded many times. The V and J genes are TRBV6-2 or TRBV6-3 and TRBJ1-5, with D perhaps TRBD1 (6 bases). The CDR3 length is 17 residues. The germline CDR1 and CDR2 sequences are MNHEY and SVGEGT. The V and J ends lost 2 bases and 3 bases respectively, with 17 bases between them. The CDR3: CASSYETGSQLNQPQHF. In DNA, the CDR3 is TGTGCCAGCAGTTACGAGACAGGATCGCAGCTCAATCAGCCCCAGCATTTT.

At least ten counts were recorded for this clonotype. The chain carries TRBV2 and TRBJ2-5; D gene ambiguous. Per the germline V gene, CDR1 is SNHLY and CDR2 is FYNNEI. The CDR3 sequence is 13 residues long. Between the trimmed V and J ends, which lost 7 bases and 5 bases, there was a span of 14 bases. The CDR3 nucleotides are TGTGCCAGCACTTGGGGAAGTATTGAGACCCAGTACTTC. Its translation: CASTWGSIETQYF.

Only a few counts were recorded for this clonotype. The rearrangement links TRBV2 to TRBJ2-3; D is unclear. Trimming removed 7 bases at V and 8 bases at J, with 13 bases between. This CDR3 contains 12 residues. CDR1 and CDR2 (germline): SNHLY, FYNNEI. The CDR3, as DNA: TGTGCCAGCAAAGCGAGCGCAATTACGCAGTATTTT. As protein: CASKASAITQYF. The full variable domain, in which reference TRBV2 and TRBJ2-3 provide the parts outside the CDR3, is EPEVTQTPSHQVTQMGQEVILRCVPISNHLYFYWYRQILGQKVEFLVSFYNNEISEKSEIFDDQFSVERPDGSNFTLKIRSTKLEDSAMYFCASKASAITQYFGPGTRLTVL.

This clonotype came up many times. The rearrangement uses TRBV7-9 and TRBJ2-7, with a tentative D call TRBD1 (5 bases). Trimming left V 1 base short and J 1 base short, with 8 bases between. CDR1 and CDR2 from the germline V gene are SEHNR and FQNEAQ (reference sequence). The CDR3 consists of 14 residues. CDR3 loop: CASSLVQESYEQYF. The CDR3 DNA sequence: TGTGCCAGCAGCTTAGTACAGGAATCCTACGAGCAGTACTTC.

This clonotype was detected ten times or more. The chain couples TRBV7-8 to TRBJ1-2; maybe TRBD1 (6 bases). The CDR3 runs to 14 residues. Germline lookup yields CDR1 SGHVS and CDR2 FQNEAQ. Trimming took off 4 bases at V and 3 bases at J, with 12 bases between the two ends. In DNA form, the CDR3 reads TGTGCCAGCAGCTCTCAGGGGAACTACTATGGCTACACCTTC. This codes for CASSSQGNYYGYTF.

This clonotype was seen at least ten times. The V and J genes are TRBV11-2 and TRBJ2-3; TRBD1 or TRBD2 may be the D gene (6 bases each). The CDR3 spans 17 residues. In germline, CDR1 is SGHAT, CDR2 FQNNGV. V was cut by 1 base and J by 1 base, with 15 bases left in between. CDR3 residues: CASSLAEGVQGTDTQYF. In nucleotides, the CDR3 is TGTGCCAGCAGCTTAGCGGAGGGGGTGCAGGGCACAGATACGCAGTATTTT.

V usage is TRBV20-1 and J usage is TRBJ2-3; the match to TRBD1 covers 8 bases. This CDR3 is built from 14 residues. Per the germline V gene, CDR1 is DFQATT and CDR2 is SNEGSKA (reference sequence). V lost 7 bases to trimming and J lost 3 bases; unmatched junction nucleotides: 9. The CDR3 bases are TGCAGTGTAGAGGGACAGGTGCAAACAGATACGCAGTATTTT. It is translated as CSVEGQVQTDTQYF.

Ten or more counts support this clonotype. This CDR3 reads CASSLTSLTGELFF. The CDR3 bases are TGTGCCAGCAGCCTTACGTCTCTCACCGGGGAGCTGTTTTTT. V gene TRBV7-3 combines with J gene TRBJ2-2, with D hard to call. This CDR3 is 14 amino acids long. V was clipped by 5 bases and J by 4 bases, with 11 bases between them. Per germline, CDR1 SGHTA and CDR2 FQGTGA.

This clonotype was counted at least ten times. The genes are TRBV9 and TRBJ2-2; TRBD2 might be the D (5 bases). The CDR3 loop spans 16 amino acids. With 4 bases removed from V and 2 bases from J, the gap between germline ends came to 15 bases. Germline CDR1 reads SGDLS; CDR2 reads YYNGEE. This CDR3 is CASSPRVASNTGELFF. As DNA, the CDR3 is TGTGCCAGCAGCCCCCGAGTAGCGTCAAACACCGGGGAGCTGTTTTTT. The full variable domain, in which reference TRBV9 and TRBJ2-2 provide the parts outside the CDR3, is DSGVTQTPKHLITATGQRVTLRCSPRSGDLSVYWYQQSLDQGLQFLIQYYNGEERAKGNILERFSAQQFPDLHSELNLSSLELGDSALYFCASSPRVASNTGELFFGEGSRLTVL.

This clonotype was seen more than once but under ten times. CDR3 coding DNA: TGTGCCAGCAGCTTGGATCTTGGGAATTCACCCCTCCACTTT. It is translated as CASSLDLGNSPLHF. The chain is built from TRBV5-5 and TRBJ1-6; D gene ambiguous. V lost 0 bases and J 7 bases, leaving 8 bases between the germline ends. The germline gives CDR1 SGHKS, CDR2 YYEKEE (reference sequence). The CDR3 covers 14 residues.

By share, this clonotype ranks as medium-sized. This chain links TRBV6-5 with TRBJ1-1; TRBD1 might be the D (6 bases). Deletions cut 4 bases from V and 1 base from J, with 10 bases between. Germline V gene sequence: CDR1 MNHEY, CDR2 SVGAGI. CDR3 size: 14 residues. CDR3 DNA: TGTGCCAGCAGTTCCCAGACAGGGAACACTGAAGCTTTCTTT. This codes for CASSSQTGNTEAFF.

V usage is TRBV19 and J usage is TRBJ1-1; possible D gene TRBD1, 5 bases. This CDR3 contains 15 residues. V lost 8 bases to trimming and J lost 3 bases, with 19 bases between them. Germline lookup yields CDR1 LNHDA and CDR2 SQIVND (reference sequence). CDR3: CASLRSGRQHTEAFF. CDR3 sequence (DNA): TGTGCCAGTTTGAGGTCGGGGCGGCAGCACACTGAAGCTTTCTTT.